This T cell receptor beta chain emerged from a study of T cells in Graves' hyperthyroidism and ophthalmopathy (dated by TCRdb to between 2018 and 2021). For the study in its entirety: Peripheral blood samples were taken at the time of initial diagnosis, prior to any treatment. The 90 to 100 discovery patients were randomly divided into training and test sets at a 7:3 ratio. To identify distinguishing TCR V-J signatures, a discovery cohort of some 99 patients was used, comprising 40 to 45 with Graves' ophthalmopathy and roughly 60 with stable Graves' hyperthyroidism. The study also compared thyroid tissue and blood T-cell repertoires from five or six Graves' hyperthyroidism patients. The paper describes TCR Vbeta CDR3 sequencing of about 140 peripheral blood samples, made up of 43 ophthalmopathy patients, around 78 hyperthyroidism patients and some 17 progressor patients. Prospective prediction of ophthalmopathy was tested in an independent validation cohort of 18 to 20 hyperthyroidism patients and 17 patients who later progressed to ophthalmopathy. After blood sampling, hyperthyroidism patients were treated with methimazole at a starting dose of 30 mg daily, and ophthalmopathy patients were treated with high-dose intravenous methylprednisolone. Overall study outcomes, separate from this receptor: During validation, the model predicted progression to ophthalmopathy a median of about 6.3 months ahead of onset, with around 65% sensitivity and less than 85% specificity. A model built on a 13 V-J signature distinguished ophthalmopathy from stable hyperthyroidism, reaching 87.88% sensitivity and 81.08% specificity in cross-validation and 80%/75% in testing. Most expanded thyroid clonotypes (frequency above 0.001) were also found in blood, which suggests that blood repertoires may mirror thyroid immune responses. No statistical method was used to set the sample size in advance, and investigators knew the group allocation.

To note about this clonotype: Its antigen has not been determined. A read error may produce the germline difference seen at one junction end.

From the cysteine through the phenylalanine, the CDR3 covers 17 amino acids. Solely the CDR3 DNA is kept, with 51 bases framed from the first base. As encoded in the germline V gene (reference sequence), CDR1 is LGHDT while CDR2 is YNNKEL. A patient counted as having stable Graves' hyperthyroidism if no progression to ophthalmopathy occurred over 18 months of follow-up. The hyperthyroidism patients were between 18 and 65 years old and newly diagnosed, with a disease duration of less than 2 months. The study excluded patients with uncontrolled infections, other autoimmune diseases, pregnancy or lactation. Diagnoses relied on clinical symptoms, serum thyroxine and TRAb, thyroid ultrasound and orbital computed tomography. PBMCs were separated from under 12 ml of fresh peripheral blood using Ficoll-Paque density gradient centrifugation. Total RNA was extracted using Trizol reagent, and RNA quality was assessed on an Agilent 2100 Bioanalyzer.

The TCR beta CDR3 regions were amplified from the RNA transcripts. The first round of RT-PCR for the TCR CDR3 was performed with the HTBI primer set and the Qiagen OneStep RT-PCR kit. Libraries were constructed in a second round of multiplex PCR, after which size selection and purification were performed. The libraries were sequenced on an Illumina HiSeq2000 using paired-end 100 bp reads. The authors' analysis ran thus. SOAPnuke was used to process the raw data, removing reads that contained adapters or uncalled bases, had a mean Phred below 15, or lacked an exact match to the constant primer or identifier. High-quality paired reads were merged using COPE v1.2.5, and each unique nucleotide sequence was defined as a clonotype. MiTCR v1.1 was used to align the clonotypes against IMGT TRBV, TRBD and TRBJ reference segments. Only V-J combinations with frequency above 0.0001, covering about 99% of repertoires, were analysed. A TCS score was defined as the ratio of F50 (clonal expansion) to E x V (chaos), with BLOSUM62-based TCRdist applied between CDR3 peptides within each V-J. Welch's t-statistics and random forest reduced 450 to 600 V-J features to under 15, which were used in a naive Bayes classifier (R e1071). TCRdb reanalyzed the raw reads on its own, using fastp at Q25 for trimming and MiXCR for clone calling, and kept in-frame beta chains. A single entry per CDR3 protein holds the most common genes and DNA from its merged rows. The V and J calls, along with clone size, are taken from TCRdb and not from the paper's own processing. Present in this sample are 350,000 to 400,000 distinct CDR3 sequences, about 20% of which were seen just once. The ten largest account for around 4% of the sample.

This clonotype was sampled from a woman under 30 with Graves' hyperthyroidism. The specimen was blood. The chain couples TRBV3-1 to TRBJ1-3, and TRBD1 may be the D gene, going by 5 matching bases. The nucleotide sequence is TGTGCCGGCAGCCAAGAGGGACGGGGTCCCCCTGGAAACACCATATATTTT. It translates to CAGSQEGRGPPGNTIYF.